This TCR beta chain appears in the sequencing data of a study of cytomegalovirus exposure and HLA in healthy donors. Study results and limitations: Earlier analysis looked at TCR beta V segments, and most were productive about 87% or about 30% of the time. Presence/absence analysis assumed near-uniform sequencing depth across donors.

Per the germline V gene, CDR1 is SGDLS and CDR2 is YYNGEE. The V and J ends lost 0 bases and 0 bases respectively, with 10 bases between them. The CDR3 sequence is 16 residues long. This PCR relied on a set of 60 Vbeta primers and 13 Jbeta primers. In the original workflow: Among the unique TCR beta chains that a later analysis counted, around 82 million in all, about 11 million were shared. Libraries were prepared by immunoSEQ multiplex PCR; TCRdb keeps only in-frame clonotypes and omits some of them. That table is the source of V, J and clone size, and D and trimming were worked out from the DNA. The sample includes 95,000 to 120,000 clones, 70% to 80% of them seen just once. Of note for this clone: No antigen is known for it.

The chain links TRBV9 to TRBJ2-1, with a weak D call TRBD1 (5 bases). The sequenced sample was PBMCs. This TCR came from a woman aged 40-49 years in good health and CMV-seropositive. The CDR3 DNA sequence: TGTGCCAGCAGCGTAGGAGGACACTTCTCCTACAATGAGCAGTTCTTC. It yields the protein CASSVGGHFSYNEQFF.